Listed here is a single TCR beta chain. The antigen remains undetermined. The record originates from a study of T cell responses to AZD1222 COVID-19 vaccine. This CDR3 region has 14 residues. The germline V gene has CDR1 MDHEN and CDR2 SYDVKM. Trimming stripped 3 bases from V and 7 bases from J, with 16 bases between. Assay: immunoSEQ multiplex PCR; the TCRdb copy retains only in-frame clones and omits some. Among roughly 80,000 clones listed, roughly 90% were seen once. Study results and limitations: Two AZD1222 doses significantly raised spike-specific TCR breadth and depth over controls. Most donors were white British and more were female, and clonal diversity was possibly underestimated. Repertoires in all cases were sampled only once the peak T cell response had passed.

This TCR derives from an adult who received the AZD1222 COVID-19 vaccine. J is TRBJ2-7 and V is TRBV28; no clear D. The sequenced sample was peripheral blood, obtained 28 days after the second AZD1222 dose. Here the CDR3 reads CASSLLAGKSEQYF. CDR3 DNA sequence: TGTGCCAGCAGTTTGTTAGCAGGAAAGTCTGAGCAGTACTTC.